This entry is about one T cell receptor (beta chain). Other DNA sequences from this sample encode an identical CDR3 as well. This sample stems from a study of blood T cell repertoires in COVID-19. Study-wide background: Acute-phase and convalescent COVID-19 samples originated in the United States, Italy and Spain. Sources were T cells, B-cell-depleted T cells, or PBMCs; the material itself was cDNA or gDNA.

As processed by the authors: Estimation of nucleated cell counts relied on the amplification of reference gene primers. TCRdb's table, derived via immunoSEQ multiplex PCR, lists solely in-frame clones and lacks some. That table furnishes V, J and clone size, whereas the DNA furnished D and trimming. This sample carries about 280,000 clones, approximately 91% of them seen once, and the ten largest clones take about 8.6%. CDR1 is SGHNT, CDR2 YENEEA, per germline. Trimming removed 1 base from V and 1 base from J, with 4 bases in between. This CDR3 has 13 amino acids. This TCR derives from a man aged 18 to 30 with active or convalescent COVID-19. The source material was peripheral blood. The V call is TRBV11-3, the J call TRBJ1-1; D gene unclear. The CDR3 sequence: CASSLGGNTEAFF. Here the CDR3 DNA reads TGTGCCAGCAGCTTAGGCGGGAACACTGAAGCTTTCTTT.